The 10 T cell receptor beta chains below come from one sample, sequenced in a study of blood T cell repertoires in COVID-19. Some clones are missing from TCRdb's copy, which holds only in-frame ones; the method was immunoSEQ multiplex PCR. The sample lists under 200,000 clones; 75% to 90% were seen once. Sequenced: peripheral blood. The receptors here all came from a woman in her thirties or forties with acute or convalescent COVID-19.

The chain links TRBV28 to TRBJ1-3; D is ambiguous. Trimming removed 6 bases from V and 3 bases from J, with 18 bases in between. In germline, CDR1 is MDHEN, CDR2 SYDVKM. The CDR3 totals 16 residues. The CDR3, as DNA: TGTGCCAGCAGCACCCTGACGGAGACCGATGGAAACACCATATATTTT. This sequence encodes CASSTLTETDGNTIYF.

The DNA for the CDR3 is TGTGCCAGCAGCTTAGCGCGAAGGGGGCAAAGGGACTACGAGCAGTACTTC. Translated, it gives CASSLARRGQRDYEQYF. This chain joins TRBV7-8 and TRBJ2-7, with TRBD1 matching 7 bases. The V gene's germline CDR1 is SGHVS and CDR2 FQNEAQ. With 0 bases clipped from V and 3 bases from J, the junction kept 11 bases outside the gene matches. The CDR3 loop spans 17 amino acids.

The chain employs TRBV9 and TRBJ1-2, with 9 bases identical to TRBD1. The CDR3 is 17 amino acids. V trimming: 0 bases; J trimming: 6 bases; junction bases outside the gene matches: 12. The germline gives CDR1 SGDLS, CDR2 YYNGEE. CDR3 coding DNA: TGTGCCAGCAGCGTAGTACCGGGGGACAGGGCCGAGGATGGCTACACCTTC. Its translation: CASSVVPGDRAEDGYTF.

This clone was detected only once. The chain is built from TRBV2 and TRBJ2-1, with 8 positions matching TRBD2. Germline V gene lookup returns CDR1 SNHLY and CDR2 FYNNEI. The CDR3 is made up of 12 amino acids. The junction had 3 bases not matched to a gene; V was cut back by 6 bases and J by 8 bases. CDR3 region: CASSVGGDEQFF. The CDR3 DNA reads TGTGCCAGCAGCGTCGGGGGGGATGAGCAGTTCTTC.

This chain uses TRBV19 with TRBJ1-5, with D maybe TRBD1 (5 bases). The CDR3 length is 13 residues. Trimming took off 8 bases at V and 4 bases at J, with 12 bases between the two ends. CDR1 LNHDA and CDR2 SQIVND come from the germline V gene (reference sequence). The CDR3 spells CASSGTVNQPQHF. Here the CDR3 DNA reads TGTGCCAGTTCCGGGACTGTAAATCAGCCCCAGCATTTT.

The J gene is TRBJ1-3, the V gene TRBV5-1; no definite D call. Germline V gene sequence: CDR1 SGHRS, CDR2 YFSETQ. V was clipped by 0 bases and J by 1 base, with 11 bases between them. The CDR3 runs 16 residues. The CDR3 bases are TGCGCCAGCAGCTTGGGGGCAGCAATATCTGGAAACACCATATATTTT. It encodes CASSLGAAISGNTIYF.

The chain links TRBV7-9 to TRBJ2-3, with a weak D call TRBD2 (5 bases). Germline V CDR1 and CDR2: SEHNR, FQNEAQ (reference sequence). CDR3 length equals 10 residues. V lost 11 bases and J lost 4, with 7 bases in between. The CDR3 protein is CAGRADTQYF. The CDR3 DNA sequence: TGTGCCGGGAGAGCAGATACGCAGTATTTT.

The V call is TRBV4-1, the J call TRBJ2-1; 9 bases match TRBD1. CDR1 and CDR2 (germline): MGHRA, YSYEKL. J gave up 7 bases and V 2 bases, and 6 bases lay outside the gene matches. This CDR3 has 15 residues. The CDR3 coding sequence is TGCGCCAGCAGCCAACCGGGACAGGGCGGGAATGAGCAGTTCTTC. Its protein product is CASSQPGQGGNEQFF.

The CDR3, as DNA: TGCGCCAGCTCCGGGAGTAGCGGGGCAACCTACAATGAGCAGTTCTTC. Protein sequence: CASSGSSGATYNEQFF. The rearrangement links TRBV5-1 to TRBJ2-1; 8 bases are shared with TRBD2. V lost 7 bases, J lost 2 bases, and 11 bases stayed unmatched. Per germline, CDR1 SGHRS and CDR2 YFSETQ. This CDR3 has 16 amino acids.

This chain uses TRBV19 with TRBJ1-2, with 8 nucleotides matching TRBD1. The CDR3 runs 16 residues. Germline V gives CDR1 LNHDA, CDR2 SQIVND (reference sequence). V dropped 5 bases and J dropped 5; count of bases not matched to a gene: 13. The CDR3: CASSPGQGSTLYGYTF. The CDR3 DNA reads as TGTGCCAGTAGTCCTGGACAGGGTTCGACACTATATGGCTACACCTTC. The full variable domain, in which reference TRBV19 and TRBJ1-2 provide the parts outside the CDR3, is DGGITQSPKYLFRKEGQNVTLSCEQNLNHDAMYWYRQDPGQGLRLIYYSQIVNDFQKGDIAEGYSVSREKKESFPLTVTSAQKNPTAFYLCASSPGQGSTLYGYTFGSGTRLTVV.